The rows below give T cell receptor beta chains drawn from one sample of a study of technical replicates of blood from a few donors. This table comes from immunoSEQ multiplex PCR, and its TCRdb copy is limited to in-frame clones, with some not included. Of over 55,000 clones listed, 91% are singletons. Sequencing was carried out using PBMCs. Receptor source: a human donor in good health. Some clones in this sample may be carry-over from other donors' samples. Each CDR3 is given with its conserved first and last residue. D genes are given only for firm matches. Size is omitted from some rows. Given values are once, few, many or a class for expanded clones.

length	size	J	V	D	CDR3	DNA
15	.	TRBJ2-1	TRBV6-4	TRBD2	CASSDSPGGYNEQFF	TGTGCCAGCAGTGACTCGCCGGGGGGATACAATGAGCAGTTCTTC
13	.	TRBJ1-2	TRBV29-1	TRBD1	CSGGTGVSYGYTF	TGCAGCGGGGGGACAGGGGTCTCCTATGGCTACACCTTC
13	.	TRBJ1-2	TRBV18	.	CASSPQEDYGYTF	TGTGCCAGCTCACCGCAGGAGGACTATGGCTACACCTTC
15	few	TRBJ2-7	TRBV7-9	.	CASSLGAGMSYEQYF	TGTGCCAGCAGCTTAGGGGCGGGTATGTCCTACGAGCAGTACTTC
14	.	TRBJ2-2	TRBV15	.	CATSRPGGYGELFF	TGTGCCACCAGCAGACCTGGGGGGTACGGGGAGCTGTTTTTT
19	.	TRBJ1-6	TRBV18	.	CASSPRSDTGSSYNSPLHF	TGTGCCAGCTCACCAAGAAGCGACACAGGTAGCTCCTATAATTCACCCCTCCACTTT
15	.	TRBJ2-3	TRBV7-6	.	CASSGGDFSTDTQYF	TGTGCCAGTTCCGGCGGGGACTTTAGCACAGATACGCAGTATTTT
16	.	TRBJ2-6	TRBV19	.	CASNKRGPSGANVLTF	TGTGCCAGTAATAAAAGGGGCCCCTCTGGGGCCAACGTCCTGACTTTC
17	.	TRBJ2-1	TRBV19	TRBD2	CASKKRGGGPTYNEQFF	TGTGCCAGTAAAAAACGGGGGGGAGGGCCTACTTACAATGAGCAGTTCTTC
15	.	TRBJ2-3	TRBV7-9	.	CASSLVRGGADTQYF	TGTGCCAGCAGCTTAGTAAGGGGCGGGGCGGATACGCAGTATTTT
17	.	TRBJ2-7	TRBV7-6	TRBD1	CASSLVHQGARSYEQYF	TGTGCCAGCAGCTTAGTTCATCAGGGGGCTAGGTCCTACGAGCAGTACTTC
16	many	TRBJ1-5	TRBV2	.	CASRESGIYSNQPQHF	TGTGCCAGCAGAGAATCAGGGATTTATAGCAATCAGCCCCAGCATTTT
14	.	TRBJ1-4	TRBV27	TRBD1	CASSETGGVEKLFF	TGTGCCAGCAGCGAGACAGGGGGCGTTGAAAAACTGTTTTTT
14	.	TRBJ2-1	TRBV29-1	.	CSVDPTYGSGEQFF	TGCAGCGTTGATCCCACCTACGGGAGCGGTGAGCAGTTCTTC
15	.	TRBJ2-2	TRBV28	TRBD2	CASRTSGSYTGELFF	TGTGCCAGCAGGACTAGCGGGTCCTACACCGGGGAGCTGTTTTTT
14	once	TRBJ2-2	TRBV18	.	CASSPEANTGELFF	TGTGCCAGCTCACCGGAGGCGAACACCGGGGAGCTGTTTTTT
15	.	TRBJ1-5	TRBV27	.	CASSLTGMGGQPQHF	TGTGCCAGCAGTTTAACAGGTATGGGAGGTCAGCCCCAGCATTTT
16	.	TRBJ2-5	TRBV7-2	TRBD1	CASTNIRDRGRETQYF	TGTGCCAGCACCAATATCCGGGACAGGGGGCGAGAGACCCAGTACTTC
13	.	TRBJ2-4	TRBV7-3	.	CASSLQGGDIQYF	TGTGCCAGCAGCTTACAAGGGGGGGACATTCAGTACTTC